Listed here are 13 T cell receptor beta chains from one sample, sequenced in a study of blood T cell repertoires in COVID-19. The assay was immunoSEQ multiplex PCR, and TCRdb's table has in-frame clones only and misses some. Of 200,000 or so clones in the sample, roughly 89% were seen once. The sample taken for sequencing was PBMCs or T cells enriched from blood (not recorded which). These receptors were taken from a middle-aged woman with acute COVID-19.

V and J are TRBV9 and TRBJ1-2; TRBD1 might be the D (5 bases). The V end lost 6 bases, the J end lost 0 bases, and 12 bases lay between the germline ends. The CDR3 is 14 residues long. Per the germline V gene, CDR1 is SGDLS and CDR2 is YYNGEE. CDR3 sequence reads: CASTPGTPNYGYTF. DNA for the CDR3: TGTGCCAGCACCCCCGGGACTCCTAACTATGGCTACACCTTC.

The CDR3 spells CASSQQGHTGELFF. The CDR3 DNA reads as TGTGCCAGCAGTCAACAGGGGCACACCGGGGAGCTGTTTTTT. J is TRBJ2-2 and V is TRBV2; 7 positions match TRBD1. CDR1 is SNHLY, CDR2 FYNNEI, per germline. This CDR3 has 14 residues. J was trimmed by 3 bases and V by 5 bases; bases with no gene match: 3.

The J gene is TRBJ1-5, the V gene TRBV6-2 or TRBV6-3; possibly TRBD1 for D (5 bases). The CDR3 is 17 residues long. The germline V gene has CDR1 MNHEY and CDR2 SVGEGT. Trimming cost V 2 bases and J 0 bases, with 14 bases left between them. The CDR3 sequence: CASSYEAGDYSNQPQHF. CDR3 bases: TGTGCCAGCAGTTACGAGGCCGGGGACTATAGCAATCAGCCCCAGCATTTT.

The rearrangement links TRBV3-1 (or the pseudogene TRBV3-2) to TRBJ2-5, with TRBD2 identical over 10 bases. Germline lookup yields CDR1 LGHDT and CDR2 YNNKEL (reference sequence). This CDR3 has 16 residues. Trimming removed 3 bases from V and 2 bases from J; junction bases left unmatched: 6. The CDR3 DNA reads TGTGCCAGCAGCCATCCTCTAGCGGGGGTACAAGAGACCCAGTACTTC. This codes for CASSHPLAGVQETQYF.

The chain carries TRBV4-1 and TRBJ2-1; no definite D call. This CDR3 comprises 13 residues. Germline V gene lookup returns CDR1 MGHRA and CDR2 YSYEKL. Trimming left V 3 bases short and J 15 bases short, with 18 bases between. The CDR3 DNA sequence: TGCGCCAGCAGCCAGTATCAAGCTGAACTACTGTTCTTC. Protein: CASSQYQAELLFF.

The chain has TRBV19 and TRBJ2-2, with unresolved D. The CDR3 totals 14 residues. Trimming shortened V by 4 bases and J by 1 base, and 7 bases separated the two germline ends. Germline lookup yields CDR1 LNHDA and CDR2 SQIVND (reference sequence). The CDR3 region is CASSRLLNTGELFF. Here the CDR3 DNA reads TGTGCCAGTAGTAGACTCTTGAACACCGGGGAGCTGTTTTTT.

This clone came up a few times. The chain is built from TRBV19 and TRBJ1-1; 11 nucleotides agree with TRBD1. V trimming: 5 bases; J trimming: 3 bases; junction bases outside the gene matches: 5. In germline, CDR1 is LNHDA, CDR2 SQIVND (reference sequence). This CDR3 comprises 15 residues. The CDR3 nucleotides read TGTGCCAGTAGTCGGAGGACAGGGGGCTACACTGAAGCTTTCTTT. Protein sequence: CASSRRTGGYTEAFF.

The table lists this clone with a few counts. This chain connects TRBV9 to TRBJ1-3; 7 nucleotides match TRBD1. CDR3 length: 18 residues. With V trimmed by 3 bases and J by 0 bases, 12 bases remained unmatched. CDR1 is SGDLS and CDR2 is YYNGEE in the germline V gene. CDR3 residues: CASSEAPTGAFSGNTIYF. In DNA form, the CDR3 reads TGTGCCAGCAGCGAGGCGCCAACAGGGGCTTTCTCTGGAAACACCATATATTTT.

The gene calls are TRBV14 and TRBJ1-2; TRBD1 is a possible D gene (5 bases). CDR1 and CDR2 from the germline V gene are SGHDN and FVKESK. Trimming pared 5 bases from V and 8 bases from J, leaving 9 bases between. The CDR3 sequence is 11 residues long. CDR3 loop: CASSSTGGYTF. In DNA form, the CDR3 reads TGTGCCAGCAGCTCTACAGGAGGCTACACCTTC.

A word on this clone: The same CDR3 is also encoded by other DNA sequences in this sample. The J gene is TRBJ2-1, the V gene TRBV4-1; no reliable D call. CDR1 is MGHRA, CDR2 YSYEKL, per germline. The CDR3 is 12 amino acids. Trimming took 0 bases from V and 7 from J, leaving 4 bases between them. CDR3 amino acids: CASSQEQNEQFF. The CDR3 DNA reads as TGCGCCAGCAGCCAAGAACAGAATGAGCAGTTCTTC.

The chain employs TRBV4-1 and TRBJ1-6; 11 nucleotides match TRBD1. The CDR3 has 17 amino acids. J was trimmed by 11 bases and V by 4 bases; bases with no gene match: 13. Germline CDR1 reads MGHRA; CDR2 reads YSYEKL. The CDR3 DNA is TGCGCCAGCAGCCCGTCCCCGGGACAGGGGGTATTTACACCCCTCCACTTT. Translated, it gives CASSPSPGQGVFTPLHF.

This sequence joins TRBV10-3 and TRBJ1-1; D is uncertain. The germline V gene encodes CDR1 ENHRY and CDR2 SYGVKD. The V and J ends lost 0 bases and 4 bases respectively, with 18 bases between them. This CDR3 region has 17 residues. The CDR3 is CAISESSWGGGSTEAFF. CDR3 nucleotides: TGTGCCATCAGTGAGTCCTCCTGGGGTGGAGGTAGCACTGAAGCTTTCTTT.

The chain uses TRBV5-1 and TRBJ1-4; tentative D call: TRBD1 (5 bases). CDR3 size: 16 residues. Trimming took 4 bases from V and 8 from J, leaving 21 bases between them. Looked up from germline, CDR1 is SGHRS and CDR2 is YFSETQ. CDR3 nucleotides: TGCGCCAGCAGCCTCCCCTCGACAGCTGGGAAAGAAAAACTGTTTTTT. Its protein product is CASSLPSTAGKEKLFF.